One TCR beta chain is described in this entry. Its antigen is unidentified. This specimen comes from a study of CD8 T cells in ankylosing spondylitis. General study findings and limits: Disease-linked clones were reportedly significantly enriched in matched ankylosing spondylitis synovial fluid.

Library preparation for TCR beta used quantitative 5'-RACE with molecular barcodes. MiXCR, run by TCRdb on the 5' RACE reads, gives a single entry per CDR3 protein. The profile shows nearly 250,000 distinct CDR3 sequences, roughly 32% of them singletons. The sequence was collected from a male donor with ankylosing spondylitis or in good health (not recorded which). The sequencing sample was made of blood, either unsorted or a sorted T cell fraction (not recorded which).

CDR3 loop: CASSLRGPMGYGYTF. The CDR3 nucleotides read TGTGCCAGCAGCTTAAGGGGGCCCATGGGCTATGGCTACACCTTC. J is TRBJ1-2 and V is TRBV7-8; 7 nucleotides match TRBD1. V shed 2 bases and J 4 bases; nucleotides not matched to a gene: 7. This CDR3 is built from 15 residues. Germline CDR1 SGHVS, CDR2 FQNEAQ.